Listed below are T cell receptor beta chains from one sample, sequenced in a study of blood T cell repertoires in COVID-19. Assay: immunoSEQ multiplex PCR; the TCRdb copy retains only in-frame clones and omits some. The data hold 260,000 or so clones, with 85% observed a single time. The sequenced material came from PBMCs or T cells enriched from blood (not recorded which). The source is a woman between 50 and 59 years old who had recovered from COVID-19. The CDR3 runs from the conserved cysteine through the conserved F or W. Not all rows give a size; the values are once, few, many and, for expanded clones, a class.

j_call,v_call,clone_size,cdr3_aa
TRBJ2-1,TRBV19,NA,CASSTGDRGNYNEQFF
TRBJ2-1,TRBV9,NA,CASSPRLAGESNEQFF
TRBJ2-7,TRBV4-2,NA,CASSPTDSGGTYEQYF
TRBJ1-5,TRBV6-2/TRBV6-3,NA,CASSYPGQNQPQHF
TRBJ2-5,TRBV6-5,few,CASSYGTGPQETQYF
TRBJ2-5,TRBV27,NA,CASSFSLAGGRGETQYF
TRBJ1-3,TRBV5-1,NA,CASSFSERSSGNTIYF
TRBJ2-5,TRBV6-2/TRBV6-3,NA,CASSYRETQYF
TRBJ2-5,TRBV12-5,NA,CASGFGGGAGETQYF
TRBJ1-1,TRBV2,NA,CASILAEMNTEAFF
TRBJ2-7,TRBV10-3,NA,CAISEVRYEQYF
TRBJ1-6,TRBV4-3,NA,CASSPLGGAEISPLHF
TRBJ1-5,TRBV12-3/TRBV12-4,NA,CASSFTGTQPQHF
TRBJ1-1,TRBV5-1,NA,CASSLEAGGTEAFF
TRBJ2-1,TRBV5-6,NA,CASSSLDNEQFF
TRBJ2-2,TRBV15,NA,CATSFDSSGTGELFF
TRBJ2-2,TRBV25-1,NA,CASSGGLAGWGGELFF
TRBJ1-2,TRBV28,NA,CASSSGGTGFNYGYTF
TRBJ2-3,TRBV28,NA,CASSRQGGSTDTQYF
TRBJ2-7,TRBV19,NA,CASTIGSSGTGEQYF
TRBJ2-7,TRBV3-1/TRBV3-2,NA,CASSHDRFSYEQYF
TRBJ2-1,TRBV5-1,NA,CASSFDRESSYNEQFF
TRBJ1-5,TRBV19,NA,CASSYGTGGNQPQHF
TRBJ2-7,TRBV27,NA,CASSSLTGRYEQYF
TRBJ2-6,TRBV4-1,NA,CASSPTGLSGANVLTF
TRBJ2-3,TRBV25-1,NA,CASSGLGQGFPDTQYF
TRBJ2-5,TRBV7-9,NA,CASSSNYLEEGETQYF
TRBJ1-1,TRBV19,NA,CASSTGGGAVGAFF
TRBJ1-2,TRBV20-1,many,CSASIHYGYTF
TRBJ2-7,TRBV6-1,once,CASGGTSGYEQYF
TRBJ1-1,TRBV11-2,NA,CASSLDLAGGTEAFF
TRBJ1-5,TRBV30,NA,CACTGQYSNQPQHF
TRBJ2-7,TRBV6-5,NA,CASRRTGGENYEQYF
TRBJ1-2,TRBV5-1,NA,CASRPHRGAIYGYTF
TRBJ2-6,TRBV15,NA,CATSNRPSYSGANVLTF
TRBJ2-3,TRBV24-1,NA,CATSDGRAGGVADTQYF
TRBJ2-7,TRBV9,NA,CASSPTIGDRGSYEQYF
TRBJ2-7,TRBV27,few,CASLGQGSHEQYF
TRBJ2-7,TRBV28,NA,CASRTGVYEQYF
TRBJ1-1,TRBV28,NA,CASSTLTRDRGPAIAEAFF
TRBJ1-4,TRBV7-6,NA,CASSLLGGSNEKLFF
TRBJ1-4,TRBV11-2,NA,CASSTGTATKNEKLFF
TRBJ1-1,TRBV28,NA,CASTRDWAEAFF
TRBJ1-5,TRBV15,NA,CATSSRGNQPQHF
TRBJ1-5,TRBV28,NA,CASRDQRGSNQPQHF
TRBJ2-5,TRBV18,NA,CASSPPAGGQETQYF
TRBJ2-5,TRBV7-9,NA,CASSLARGAWGQSRETQYF
TRBJ1-3,TRBV6-1,NA,CASSQNGQGRNTIYF
TRBJ1-2,TRBV7-9,few,CASSPGTADGYTF
TRBJ2-7,TRBV7-9,NA,CASSSGTKHYEQYF
TRBJ1-3,TRBV5-4,NA,CASSLETGGSGNTIYF
TRBJ1-4,TRBV27,once,CASSWKSAATNEKLFF
TRBJ2-5,TRBV7-7,NA,CASSETSLTLSRETQYF
TRBJ1-2,TRBV15,NA,CATSGPGFDYGYTF
TRBJ1-6,TRBV15,NA,CATSRTGVVAYNSPLHF
TRBJ1-4,TRBV27,NA,CASSFVATNEKLFF
TRBJ2-7,TRBV2,NA,CASSAPEQGWHEQYF
TRBJ1-3,TRBV28,NA,CASSLPAGTGENTIYF
TRBJ2-3,TRBV6-1,NA,CASSEVGGSSTDTQYF
TRBJ1-1,TRBV15,NA,CATSRGTMNTEAFF